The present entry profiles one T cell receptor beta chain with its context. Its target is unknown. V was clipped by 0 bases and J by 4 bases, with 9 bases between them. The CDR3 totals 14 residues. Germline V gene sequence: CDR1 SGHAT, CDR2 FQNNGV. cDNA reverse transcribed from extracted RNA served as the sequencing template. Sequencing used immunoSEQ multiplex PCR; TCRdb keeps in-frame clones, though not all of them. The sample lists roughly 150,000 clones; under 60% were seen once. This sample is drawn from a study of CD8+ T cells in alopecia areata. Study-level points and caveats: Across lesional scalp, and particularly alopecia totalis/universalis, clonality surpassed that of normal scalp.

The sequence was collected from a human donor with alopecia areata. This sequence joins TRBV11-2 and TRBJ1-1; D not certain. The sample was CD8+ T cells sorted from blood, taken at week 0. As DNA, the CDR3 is TGTGCCAGCAGCTTAGATGGGGAGTCCACTGAAGCTTTCTTT. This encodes CASSLDGESTEAFF.